Listed here are 16 T cell receptor beta chains from one sample, sequenced in a study of shared clonotypes between healthy human individuals. Data came from immunoSEQ multiplex PCR; TCRdb stores just in-frame clones and leaves some out. The table records approximately 2.3 million clones, 90% to 95% of them present only once. Sample: naive CD4+ T cells from PBMCs. The subset: CD45RA+ positively selected. These receptors came from a man between 18 and 35 years old in good health. Some clones in this sample may be carry-over from other donors' samples.

V usage is TRBV4-1 and J usage is TRBJ2-5, with D unclear. Trimming cost V 2 bases and J 2 bases, with 15 bases left between them. Per the germline V gene, CDR1 is MGHRA and CDR2 is YSYEKL. The CDR3 spans 16 residues. The CDR3: CASSQPGKANQETQYF. The CDR3 DNA is TGCGCCAGCAGCCAACCCGGAAAAGCCAATCAAGAGACCCAGTACTTC.

V and J are TRBV10-2 and TRBJ2-1, with 9 positions matching TRBD2. Germline assignment: CDR1 WSHSY and CDR2 SAAADI. The CDR3 contains 15 residues. Germline trimming cut 3 bases from V and 6 bases from J; bases unmatched to any gene: 6. CDR3: CASSEPAGGGNEQFF. In DNA form, the CDR3 reads TGCGCCAGCAGTGAACCAGCGGGAGGAGGCAATGAGCAGTTCTTC.

CDR3 amino acids: CASSGSSQYF. CDR3 bases: TGTGCCAGCAGCGGGTCGTCCCAGTACTTC. The chain joins TRBV7-9 to TRBJ2-5; D is undetermined. The CDR3 has 10 amino acids. Trimming removed 5 bases at V and 9 bases at J, with 7 bases between. CDR1 is SEHNR, CDR2 FQNEAQ, per germline (reference sequence).

CDR3 sequence (DNA): TGTGCCAGTAGTATAGGGAGGGGCTTCACAGATACGCAGTATTTT. Its translation: CASSIGRGFTDTQYF. This chain joins TRBV19 and TRBJ2-3; tentatively, D is TRBD2 (6 bases). Deletions cut 1 base from V and 2 bases from J, with 10 bases between. Germline values: CDR1 LNHDA, CDR2 SQIVND (reference sequence). This CDR3 region has 15 residues.

Concerning this clone: In the same sample, other DNA sequences code for this CDR3. This chain uses TRBV29-1 with TRBJ1-1; no definite D call. V shed 3 bases and J shed 0 bases, with 8 bases lying between them. Looked up from germline, CDR1 is SQVTM and CDR2 is ANQGSEA. This CDR3 comprises 13 residues. Written as DNA, the CDR3 is TGCAGCGTTGAGGGGATTATGAACACTGAAGCTTTCTTT. Its protein product is CSVEGIMNTEAFF.

The chain has TRBV9 and TRBJ1-2, with unresolved D. The CDR3 runs 15 residues. Deletions cut 0 bases from V and 3 bases from J, with 12 bases between. Germline CDR1 reads SGDLS; CDR2 reads YYNGEE. Here the CDR3 reads CASSVAGLGYYGYTF. The CDR3 DNA reads TGTGCCAGCAGCGTAGCGGGCTTAGGATACTATGGCTACACCTTC.

This clone was counted a single time. The V gene is TRBV11-2, the J gene TRBJ1-1, with D possibly matching TRBD1 (5 bases). Germline-derived CDR1 and CDR2 are SGHAT and FQNNGV. The length of the CDR3 is 12 residues. V was trimmed by 6 bases and J by 7 bases, leaving 12 bases between them. CDR3 protein: CASSLTGVEAFF. The CDR3 DNA is TGTGCCAGCAGTTTAACAGGTGTTGAAGCTTTCTTT. The full variable domain, completed using reference TRBV11-2 and TRBJ1-1, is EAGVAQSPRYKIIEKRQSVAFWCNPISGHATLYWYQQILGQGPKLLIQFQNNGVVDDSQLPKDRFSAERLKGVDSTLKIQPAKLEDSAVYLCASSLTGVEAFFGQGTRLTVV.

The chain joins TRBV18 to TRBJ1-4, with 7 bases that match TRBD1. Germline CDR1 KGHSH, CDR2 LQKENI. The V segment lost 2 bases and the J segment 7 bases; nucleotides outside the gene matches: 7. There are 15 residues in the CDR3. CDR3 bases: TGTGCCAGCTCACCAAGCCCAGGGGGAGGTGAAAAACTGTTTTTT. Translation: CASSPSPGGGEKLFF.

V usage is TRBV6-1 and J usage is TRBJ2-1; TRBD2 matches at 9 bases. Unmatched junction bases numbered 10, after V lost 8 bases and J lost 8 bases. Germline V gene sequence: CDR1 MNHNS, CDR2 SASEGT. The CDR3 consists of 14 residues. CDR3 sequence: CASRVAGALDEQFF. CDR3 sequence (DNA): TGTGCCAGCCGAGTAGCGGGAGCATTAGATGAGCAGTTCTTC.

The chain joins TRBV30 to TRBJ1-5, with 7 bases identical to TRBD1. This CDR3 is built from 14 residues. With 2 bases clipped from V and 5 bases from J, the junction kept 6 bases outside the gene matches. In germline, CDR1 is GTSNPN, CDR2 SVGIG (reference sequence). CDR3: CAWSTLTGDQPQHF. The CDR3 DNA is TGTGCCTGGAGTACCCTTACAGGGGATCAGCCCCAGCATTTT.

In nucleotides, the CDR3 is TGTGCCAGCAGCGTAGGGGCGTGGGGCACAGATACGCAGTATTTT. It specifies CASSVGAWGTDTQYF. The chain links TRBV9 to TRBJ2-3, with no clear D. The CDR3 extends over 15 amino acids. Looked up from germline, CDR1 is SGDLS and CDR2 is YYNGEE. Trimming took 0 bases from V and 1 from J, leaving 9 bases between them. The whole variable domain, remainder taken from reference TRBV9 and TRBJ2-3, is DSGVTQTPKHLITATGQRVTLRCSPRSGDLSVYWYQQSLDQGLQFLIQYYNGEERAKGNILERFSAQQFPDLHSELNLSSLELGDSALYFCASSVGAWGTDTQYFGPGTRLTVL.

CDR3 protein: CASGDRDISNEKLFF. For the CDR3, the DNA is TGTGCCAGCGGAGACCGGGACATTTCTAATGAAAAACTGTTTTTT. This chain links TRBV27 with TRBJ1-4; D is perhaps TRBD1 (6 bases). The V end lost 8 bases, the J end lost 3 bases, and 16 bases lay between the germline ends. The CDR3 has 15 amino acids. Germline V lookup: CDR1 MNHEY, CDR2 SMNVEV (reference sequence).

The rearrangement links TRBV11-2 to TRBJ2-5; D remains unclear. The germline V and J ends were trimmed by 4 bases and 4 bases, with 16 bases remaining between them. The CDR3 length is 15 residues. The germline V gene has CDR1 SGHAT and CDR2 FQNNGV. CDR3 loop: CASSSTSNRAETQYF. The CDR3 region has the DNA TGTGCCAGCAGCTCCACCTCAAACAGAGCAGAGACCCAGTACTTC. The whole variable domain, filled in from reference TRBV11-2 and TRBJ2-5, reads EAGVAQSPRYKIIEKRQSVAFWCNPISGHATLYWYQQILGQGPKLLIQFQNNGVVDDSQLPKDRFSAERLKGVDSTLKIQPAKLEDSAVYLCASSSTSNRAETQYFGPGTRLLVL.

This chain links TRBV19 with TRBJ2-2, with D possibly TRBD2 on 7 matching bases. Germline CDR1 LNHDA, CDR2 SQIVND (reference sequence). The V end lost 3 bases, the J end lost 5 bases, and 13 bases lay between the germline ends. The CDR3 runs 15 residues. The CDR3 DNA reads TGTGCCAGTAGTATGCTCGGGGGGCGGACCGGGGAGCTGTTTTTT. Its translation is CASSMLGGRTGELFF.

The rearrangement links TRBV27 to TRBJ1-1; TRBD1 aligns across 9 bases. Germline-derived CDR1 and CDR2 are MNHEY and SMNVEV (reference sequence). The CDR3 spans 13 residues. The ends lost 8 bases at V and 3 bases at J; junction bases unmatched: 4. The CDR3 DNA reads as TGTGCCAGCGGGGGACAGGGATACACTGAAGCTTTCTTT. This sequence encodes CASGGQGYTEAFF.

Note on this clone: This specimen includes other DNA sequences encoding the same CDR3. The chain couples TRBV15 to TRBJ1-4, with unresolved D. Deletions cut 1 base from V and 8 bases from J, with 5 bases between. Germline V lookup: CDR1 LNHNV, CDR2 YYDKDF (reference sequence). The CDR3 consists of 12 residues. The CDR3 bases are TGTGCCACCAGCAGAGGTCGAGAAAAACTGTTTTTT. Translation: CATSRGREKLFF.